This TCR beta chain stems from a study of regulatory T cells in long-lasting Graves disease. Study-wide results and caveats: Tissue studied was limited to peripheral blood, excluding thyroid tissue.

Time point denoted: newly diagnosed GD, antithyroid drugs for less than 3 months. After RNA was extracted from PBMCs, the TCR library was made from it. This clonotype was seen many times. Antigen unknown. Sequencing libraries for TCR beta were prepared with iRepertoire HTBI primers and Arm-PCR of CDR3 regions. TCRdb processed the multiplex PCR reads anew with MiXCR; each CDR3 protein has one entry. The sample carries roughly 530,000 distinct CDR3 sequences, 15% to 20% recorded once. The CDR3 extends over 14 amino acids. V shed 4 bases and J shed 5 bases, with 16 bases lying between them. CDR1 is SGHDT and CDR2 is YYEEEE in the germline V gene. The sample was also linked to a second study, of T cells in Graves' hyperthyroidism and ophthalmopathy. That paper notes: Newly diagnosed hyperthyroidism patients aged 18 to 65 years had disease lasting under 2 months.

This chain uses TRBV5-6 with TRBJ2-7; possibly TRBD1 for D (6 bases). This receptor was identified in a woman aged 40 to 65 with Graves disease. The specimen was peripheral blood mononuclear cells (PBMCs), collected at new diagnosis, from a patient treated with antithyroid drugs. The DNA for the CDR3 is TGTGCCAGCAGCATCGACAGGAGTGGTAACGAGCAGTACTTC. This gives the protein CASSIDRSGNEQYF.